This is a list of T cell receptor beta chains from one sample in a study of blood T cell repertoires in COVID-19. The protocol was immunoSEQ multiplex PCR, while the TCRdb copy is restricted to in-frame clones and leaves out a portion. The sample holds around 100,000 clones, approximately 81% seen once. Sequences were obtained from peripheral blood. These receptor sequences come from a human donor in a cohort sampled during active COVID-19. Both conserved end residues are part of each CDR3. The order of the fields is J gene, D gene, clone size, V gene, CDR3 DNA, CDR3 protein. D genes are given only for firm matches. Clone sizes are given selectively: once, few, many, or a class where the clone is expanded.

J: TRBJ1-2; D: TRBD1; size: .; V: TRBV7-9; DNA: TGTGCCAGCAGCCGGGACAGGGACTATGGCTACACCTTC; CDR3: CASSRDRDYGYTF
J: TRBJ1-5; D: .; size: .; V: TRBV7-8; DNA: TGTGCCAGCAGCTTTCAGGGCGGGGAGCCCCAGCATTTT; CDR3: CASSFQGGEPQHF
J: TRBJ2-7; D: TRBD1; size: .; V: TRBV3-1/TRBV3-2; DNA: TGTGCCAGCAGCGAGGGGGACAGGTTAGCCGAGCAGTACTTC; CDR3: CASSEGDRLAEQYF
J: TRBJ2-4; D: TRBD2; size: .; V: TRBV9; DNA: TGTGCCAGCAGCGGCGGGGGGGTGGAAAACATTCAGTACTTC; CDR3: CASSGGGVENIQYF
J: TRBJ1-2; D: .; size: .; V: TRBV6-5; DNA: TGTGCCAGCAGCGGATCTTTTGGAGATGGCTACACCTTC; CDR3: CASSGSFGDGYTF
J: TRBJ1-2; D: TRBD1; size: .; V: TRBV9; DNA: TGTGCCAGCAGCCAGACAGGGAGGTCTGGCTACACCTTC; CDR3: CASSQTGRSGYTF
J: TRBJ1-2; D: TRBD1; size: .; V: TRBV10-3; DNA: TGTGCCGCTTCGACAGGGGGTGGTGGCTACACCTTC; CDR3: CAASTGGGGYTF
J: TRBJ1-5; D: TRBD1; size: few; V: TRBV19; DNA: TGTGCCAGTAGACTTGCGCAGGGGGGACAGCCCCAGCATTTT; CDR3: CASRLAQGGQPQHF
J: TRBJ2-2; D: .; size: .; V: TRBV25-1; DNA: TGTGCCAGCATGGGAGTCGGGGAGCTGTTTTTT; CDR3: CASMGVGELFF
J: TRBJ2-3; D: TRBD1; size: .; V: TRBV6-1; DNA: TGTGCCAGCAGTGAGGGACAGAGAGGAGATACGCAGTATTTT; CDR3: CASSEGQRGDTQYF
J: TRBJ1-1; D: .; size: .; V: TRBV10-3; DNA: TGTGCCATCAGCGGGGGGAACACTGAAGCTTTCTTT; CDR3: CAISGGNTEAFF
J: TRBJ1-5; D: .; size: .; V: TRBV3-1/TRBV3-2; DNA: TGTGCCAGCAGCCAGGCATCCCCGGGTCAGCCCCAGCATTTT; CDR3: CASSQASPGQPQHF
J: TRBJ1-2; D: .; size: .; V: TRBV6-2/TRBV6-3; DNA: TGTGCCAGCAGCCCCAGGGACTCTGGCTACACCTTC; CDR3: CASSPRDSGYTF
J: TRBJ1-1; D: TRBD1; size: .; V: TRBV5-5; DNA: TGTGCCAGCAGCAGAACAGGGGAATACACTGAAGCTTTCTTT; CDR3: CASSRTGEYTEAFF
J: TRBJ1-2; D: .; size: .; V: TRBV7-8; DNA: TGTGCCAGTCAGCCCTTAGCGCTTGGCTATGGCTACACCTTC; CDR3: CASQPLALGYGYTF
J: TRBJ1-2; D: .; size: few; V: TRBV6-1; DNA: TGTGCCAGCAGTGAAGCGGCAGGGGTTGTCTATGGCTACACCTTC; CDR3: CASSEAAGVVYGYTF
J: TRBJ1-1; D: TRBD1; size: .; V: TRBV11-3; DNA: TGTGCCAGCAGCGTAACAGGGACAGGGTCTGAAGCTTTCTTT; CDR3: CASSVTGTGSEAFF
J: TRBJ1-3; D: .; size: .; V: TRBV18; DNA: TGTGCCAGCTCACCACAGACTTTCCTTTCCTCTGGAAACACCATATATTTT; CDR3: CASSPQTFLSSGNTIYF
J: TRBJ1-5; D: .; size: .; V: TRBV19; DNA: TGTGCCAGTAGTGGGGGGGACAATCAGCCCCAGCATTTT; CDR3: CASSGGDNQPQHF
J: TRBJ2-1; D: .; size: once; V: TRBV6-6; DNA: TGTGCCAGCAGTTACTCGAGCTTCGATGAGCAGTTCTTC; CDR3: CASSYSSFDEQFF
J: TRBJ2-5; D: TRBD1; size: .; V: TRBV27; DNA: TGTGCCAGCAGTTTTCACGACAGGGGGGAGACCCAGTACTTC; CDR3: CASSFHDRGETQYF
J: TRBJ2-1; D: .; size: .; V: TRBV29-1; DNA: TGCAGCGTTGATACCGGGACATACTACAATGAGCAGTTCTTC; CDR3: CSVDTGTYYNEQFF
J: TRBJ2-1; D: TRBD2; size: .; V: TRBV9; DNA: TGTGCCAGCACGGTAGCGGGAGGCAATGAGCAGTTCTTC; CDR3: CASTVAGGNEQFF
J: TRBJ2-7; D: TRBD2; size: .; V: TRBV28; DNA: TGTGCCAGCAGCCGTATAGCGGGAACGGGGTACGAGCAGTACTTC; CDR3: CASSRIAGTGYEQYF
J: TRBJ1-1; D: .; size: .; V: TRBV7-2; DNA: TGTGCCAGCAGCCCCTGGGGCGCGAGGAACACTGAAGCTTTCTTT; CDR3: CASSPWGARNTEAFF
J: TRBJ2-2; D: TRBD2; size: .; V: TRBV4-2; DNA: TGTGCCAGCAGCCCCGTCGGGGGGAAAAACACCGGGGAGCTGTTTTTT; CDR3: CASSPVGGKNTGELFF
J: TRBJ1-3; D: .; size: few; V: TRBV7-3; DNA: TGTGCCAGCTCCCAGGGTTCTGGAAACACCATATATTTT; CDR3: CASSQGSGNTIYF
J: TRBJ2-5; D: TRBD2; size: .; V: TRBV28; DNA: TGTGCCAGCAGCGCCGGGACTAGAGGAGAGACCCAGTACTTC; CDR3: CASSAGTRGETQYF
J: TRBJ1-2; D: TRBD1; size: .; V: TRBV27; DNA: TGTGCCAGCAGCCCTGGACAGGGGAATAACTATGGCTACACCTTC; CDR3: CASSPGQGNNYGYTF
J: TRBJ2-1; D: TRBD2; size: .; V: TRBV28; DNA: TGTGCCAGCGAGACTAGCGGGGCCTACAATGAGCAGTTCTTC; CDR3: CASETSGAYNEQFF
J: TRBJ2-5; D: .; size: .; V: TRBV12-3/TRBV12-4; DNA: TGTGCCAGCAGTTTAAAAGCGGTTCGGTACTTC; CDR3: CASSLKAVRYF
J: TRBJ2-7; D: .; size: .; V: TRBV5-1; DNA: TGCGCCAGCAGCTTGGGAGCGGAGGGGCCGGACGAGCAGTACTTC; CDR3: CASSLGAEGPDEQYF
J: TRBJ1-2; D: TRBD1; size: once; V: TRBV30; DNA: TGTGCCTACCAAAGGGACAGACTAACTAACTATGGCTACACCTTC; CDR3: CAYQRDRLTNYGYTF
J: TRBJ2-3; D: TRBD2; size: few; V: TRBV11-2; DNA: TGTGCCAGCAGCTTGGTTAGCGGGGGGGTGGATACGCAGTATTTT; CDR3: CASSLVSGGVDTQYF
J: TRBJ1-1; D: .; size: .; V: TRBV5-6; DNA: TGTGCCAGCAGCTCGGTGACCCGGGGCACTGAAGCTTTCTTT; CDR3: CASSSVTRGTEAFF
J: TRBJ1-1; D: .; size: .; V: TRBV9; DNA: TGTGCCAGCAGCGTAGTACCGGGGGGGACTGAAGCTTTCTTT; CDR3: CASSVVPGGTEAFF
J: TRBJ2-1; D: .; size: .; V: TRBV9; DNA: TGTGCCAGCAGCTTGACTAGTAACTCCTACAATGAGCAGTTCTTC; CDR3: CASSLTSNSYNEQFF
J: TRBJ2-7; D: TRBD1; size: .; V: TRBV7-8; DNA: TGTGCCAGCAGCTGGACAGGGGGCCTATCTACTGGCGAGCAGTACTTC; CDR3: CASSWTGGLSTGEQYF
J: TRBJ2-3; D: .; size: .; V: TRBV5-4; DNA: TGTGCCAGCAGCTTCCTAGGCACAGATACGCAGTATTTT; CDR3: CASSFLGTDTQYF
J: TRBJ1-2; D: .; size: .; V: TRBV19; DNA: TGTGCCAGCGCGCCGTTTAACTATGGCTACACCTTC; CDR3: CASAPFNYGYTF
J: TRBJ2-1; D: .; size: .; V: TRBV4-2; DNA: TGTGCCAGCAGCCAGGAGGGGAGCTCCTACAATGAGCAGTTCTTC; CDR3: CASSQEGSSYNEQFF
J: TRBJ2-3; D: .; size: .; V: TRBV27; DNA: TGTGCCAGCAGTCCCCCCCGGGGGAGAAGCCCAGATACGCAGTATTTT; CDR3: CASSPPRGRSPDTQYF
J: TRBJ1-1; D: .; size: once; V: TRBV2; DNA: TGTGCCAGTGAACAAGAAAGGAACACTGAAGCTTTCTTT; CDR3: CASEQERNTEAFF
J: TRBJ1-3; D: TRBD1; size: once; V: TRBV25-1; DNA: TGTGCCAGCAGGGAAGGGGGCCCTCCGGGAAACACCATATATTTT; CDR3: CASREGGPPGNTIYF
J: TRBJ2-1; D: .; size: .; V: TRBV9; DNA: TGTGCCAGCAGCTACGACAGACTCAATGAGCAGTTCTTC; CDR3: CASSYDRLNEQFF
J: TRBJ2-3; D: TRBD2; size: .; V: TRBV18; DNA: TGTGCCAGCTCACTTTCTTTCGGACTAGCGGGGGGCACAGATACGCAGTATTTT; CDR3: CASSLSFGLAGGTDTQYF
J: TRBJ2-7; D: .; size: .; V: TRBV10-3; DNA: TGTGCCATCGGGGGGGCACCGTACGAGCAGTACTTC; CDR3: CAIGGAPYEQYF
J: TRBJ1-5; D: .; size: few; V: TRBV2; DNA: TGTGCCAGCACGGGGGGTGCGGAGAGCAATCAGCCCCAGCATTTT; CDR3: CASTGGAESNQPQHF
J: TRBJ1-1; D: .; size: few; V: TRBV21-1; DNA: TGTGCCCGCGACAGCTATAAGAACACTGAAGCTTTCTTT; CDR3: CARDSYKNTEAFF
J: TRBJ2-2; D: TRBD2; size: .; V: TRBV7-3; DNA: TGTGCCAGCAGCTTCGCGGGGGGAACGAACACCGGGGAGCTGTTTTTT; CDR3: CASSFAGGTNTGELFF
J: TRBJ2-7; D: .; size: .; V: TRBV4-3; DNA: TGCGCCAGCAGCCAGCAGACCGGGGGCTACGAGCAGTACTTC; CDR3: CASSQQTGGYEQYF
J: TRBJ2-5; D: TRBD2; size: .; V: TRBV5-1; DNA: TGCGCCAGCAGCTCCGGACTAGCGGAAGAGACCCAGTACTTC; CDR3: CASSSGLAEETQYF
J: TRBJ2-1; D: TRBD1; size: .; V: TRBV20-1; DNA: TGCAGTGCTAATGACAGGGGGACCTACAATGAGCAGTTCTTC; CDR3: CSANDRGTYNEQFF
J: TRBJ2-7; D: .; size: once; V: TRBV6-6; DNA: TGTGCCAGCAGCTGGGACTCGCGGGGCTACGAGCAGTACTTC; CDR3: CASSWDSRGYEQYF
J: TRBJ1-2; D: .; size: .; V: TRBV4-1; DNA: TGCGCCAGCAGCCATCCTAGGGACACCACTAACTATGGCTACACCTTC; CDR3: CASSHPRDTTNYGYTF
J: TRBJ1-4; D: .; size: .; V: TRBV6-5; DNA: TGTGCCAGCAGTTACTCTGGGCGGAGGGAAAATGAAAAACTGTTTTTT; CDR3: CASSYSGRRENEKLFF
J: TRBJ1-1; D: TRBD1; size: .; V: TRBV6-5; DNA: TGTGCCAGCAGAAACAGGGGGTCGAACACTGAAGCTTTCTTT; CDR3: CASRNRGSNTEAFF
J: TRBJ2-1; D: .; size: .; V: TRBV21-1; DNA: TGTGCCAGCAGCAACGGTCGGCTAGCGTTGAACAATGAGCAGTTCTTC; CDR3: CASSNGRLALNNEQFF